The 9 T cell receptor beta chains below all came from one sample that was sequenced in a study of PD-1 blockade in classical Hodgkin lymphoma. The table came from immunoSEQ multiplex PCR; TCRdb's copy has only in-frame clones and leaves some out. The sample contains 90,000 to 95,000 clones, roughly 89% of which appear only once. Every patient experienced relapse after autologous stem cell transplantation, and brentuximab vedotin exposure varied. Sample: peripheral blood mononuclear cells (PBMCs), taken before the second cycle of nivolumab. These receptors were taken from a human donor with classical Hodgkin lymphoma.

The chain joins TRBV7-8 to TRBJ1-2; D gene uncertain. Trimming took 5 bases from V and 1 from J, leaving 11 bases between them. Germline V gene sequence: CDR1 SGHVS, CDR2 FQNEAQ. The CDR3 spans 14 residues. The CDR3 nucleotides read TGTGCCAGCAGCATCTCGGGCGTTAACTATGGCTACACCTTC. It yields the protein CASSISGVNYGYTF.

V is TRBV2 and J is TRBJ1-1; D possibly corresponds to TRBD1 (6 bases). Germline lookup yields CDR1 SNHLY and CDR2 FYNNEI. The germline V and J ends were trimmed by 6 bases and 1 base, with 18 bases remaining between them. This CDR3 has 16 amino acids. The CDR3 nucleotides are TGTGCCAGCAGGAAGGGGGGATCCGGGAAGAACACTGAAGCTTTCTTT. Its protein product is CASRKGGSGKNTEAFF.

V usage is TRBV4-1 and J usage is TRBJ2-1; TRBD2 matches at 7 bases. Per the germline V gene, CDR1 is MGHRA and CDR2 is YSYEKL. There are 15 residues in the CDR3. V was pared by 1 base and J by 1 base, with 1 base of the junction left unmatched. This CDR3 reads CASSQGGGSYNEQFF. CDR3 DNA: TGCGCCAGCAGCCAAGGGGGAGGGTCCTACAATGAGCAGTTCTTC.

This clone was observed a few times. The chain combines TRBV2 with TRBJ1-1, with TRBD1 matching 7 bases. This CDR3 contains 12 residues. In germline, CDR1 is SNHLY, CDR2 FYNNEI. V was clipped by 11 bases and J by 10 bases; unmatched bases: 13. This CDR3 reads CASGLQGTGAFF. The CDR3 region has the DNA TGTGCCTCCGGGCTACAGGGGACCGGAGCTTTCTTT. The full variable domain, in which reference TRBV2 and TRBJ1-1 provide the parts outside the CDR3, is EPEVTQTPSHQVTQMGQEVILRCVPISNHLYFYWYRQILGQKVEFLVSFYNNEISEKSEIFDDQFSVERPDGSNFTLKIRSTKLEDSAMYFCASGLQGTGAFFGQGTRLTVV.

This chain joins TRBV6-5 and TRBJ2-1, with a weak D call TRBD1 (6 bases). The CDR3 loop spans 14 amino acids. CDR1 and CDR2 from the germline V gene are MNHEY and SVGAGI. The V end lost 4 bases, the J end lost 6 bases, and 13 bases lay between the germline ends. The CDR3 nucleotides read TGTGCCAGCAGTTCCTTACAGGGTGTCAATGAGCAGTTCTTC. Encoded protein: CASSSLQGVNEQFF.

The chain has TRBV6-5 and TRBJ2-2; no clear D. V was pared by 2 bases and J by 3 bases, with 4 bases between. The CDR3 covers 13 residues. Per the germline V gene, CDR1 is MNHEY and CDR2 is SVGAGI. CDR3 coding DNA: TGTGCCAGCAGTTACGCAGACACCGGGGAGCTGTTTTTT. Translating it yields CASSYADTGELFF.

V and J are TRBV5-1 and TRBJ2-5; TRBD2 agrees at 9 bases. Germline lookup yields CDR1 SGHRS and CDR2 YFSETQ. J lost 5 bases, V lost 2 bases, and 7 bases had no gene match. This CDR3 has 15 residues. The DNA for the CDR3 is TGCGCCAGCAGCTTTGGGGCGGGAGGGGGCGAGACCCAGTACTTC. It codes for CASSFGAGGGETQYF.

The chain joins TRBV28 to TRBJ2-7; tentatively, D is TRBD1 (5 bases). This CDR3 is built from 16 residues. V lost 3 bases and J lost 2, with 17 bases in between. Germline-derived CDR1 and CDR2 are MDHEN and SYDVKM. In DNA form, the CDR3 reads TGTGCCAGCAGTTTTGGTTGGGGCACACGAGCCTACGAGCAGTACTTC. Its protein product is CASSFGWGTRAYEQYF. Based on the CDR3 plus reference TRBV28 and TRBJ2-7, the full variable domain is DVKVTQSSRYLVKRTGEKVFLECVQDMDHENMFWYRQDPGLGLRLIYFSYDVKMKEKGDIPEGYSVSREKKERFSLILESASTNQTSMYLCASSFGWGTRAYEQYFGPGTRLTVT.

The gene calls are TRBV6-6 and TRBJ2-7; D call uncertain. V lost 5 bases to trimming and J lost 4 bases, with 9 bases between them. The CDR3 length is 12 residues. From germline, CDR1 is MNHNY and CDR2 SVGAGI (reference sequence). The CDR3 region is CASSAQEYEQYF. CDR3 bases: TGTGCCAGCAGTGCCCAGGAGTACGAGCAGTACTTC.